This T cell receptor (beta chain) was sequenced in a study of blood T cell repertoires in COVID-19. About the research overall: Researchers got acute and convalescent COVID-19 samples from the United States, Italy and Spain.

In the source study's methods: Estimated nucleated cell counts came from reference gene primer amplification. The assay was immunoSEQ multiplex PCR, and TCRdb's table has in-frame clones only and misses some. V and J calls and clone size are given by that table; D and trimming were obtained from the DNA. The sample has some 200,000 clones; approximately 85% are singletons. This study enrolled people aged about 18 to 100 from 20 to 25 US geographic areas. After removal of 3 bases from V and 0 bases from J, the junction contained 9 bases not matched to a gene. CDR3 size: 19 residues. Looked up from germline, CDR1 is SGHAT and CDR2 is FQNNGV.

This sequence joins TRBV11-2 and TRBJ2-3; 13 positions agree with TRBD2. The receptor comes from a man in his forties who had recovered from COVID-19. The sequenced material came from PBMCs or T cells enriched from blood (not recorded which). The CDR3 sequence: CASSLLYGLAGASTDTQYF. CDR3 nucleotides: TGTGCCAGCAGCTTGCTCTACGGACTAGCGGGAGCCAGCACAGATACGCAGTATTTT.